The rows below give T cell receptor beta chains drawn from one sample of a study of cytomegalovirus exposure and HLA in healthy donors. TCRdb's table, derived via immunoSEQ multiplex PCR, lists solely in-frame clones and lacks some. The sample holds around 140,000 clones. The sequenced sample was PBMCs. The receptors here all came from a woman in her forties in good health and CMV-seronegative. The CDR3 runs from the conserved cysteine through the conserved F or W. Fields, in order: J gene, V gene, D gene, CDR3 protein, CDR3 DNA. A D gene is named only where the DNA matches it firmly.

J: TRBJ2-5
V: TRBV6-5
D: TRBD1
CDR3: CASSSDRAQETQYF
DNA: TGTGCCAGCAGCTCGGACAGGGCCCAAGAGACCCAGTACTTC

J: TRBJ1-2
V: TRBV6-5
D: NA
CDR3: CASSLGRGGYTF
DNA: TGTGCCAGCAGTTTGGGGCGCGGTGGCTACACCTTC

J: TRBJ1-6
V: TRBV28
D: NA
CDR3: CASTQTGRLNSPLHF
DNA: TGTGCCAGCACCCAAACTGGCAGGTTAAATTCACCCCTCCACTTT

J: TRBJ2-5
V: TRBV2
D: NA
CDR3: CASSEFPLSGGETQYF
DNA: TGTGCCAGCAGCGAATTCCCCCTTTCCGGAGGGGAGACCCAGTACTTC

J: TRBJ1-1
V: TRBV28
D: TRBD1
CDR3: CASSSGTVDTEAFF
DNA: TGTGCCAGCAGTTCCGGGACAGTGGACACTGAAGCTTTCTTT

J: TRBJ2-2
V: TRBV18
D: TRBD2
CDR3: CASSPPGLAGGTGELFF
DNA: TGTGCCAGCTCACCCCCGGGACTAGCGGGGGGCACCGGGGAGCTGTTTTTT

J: TRBJ2-6
V: TRBV9
D: NA
CDR3: CASSVGGTSIVANVLTF
DNA: TGTGCCAGCAGCGTAGGGGGGACATCGATAGTCGCCAACGTCCTGACTTTC

J: TRBJ2-2
V: TRBV27
D: TRBD1
CDR3: CASSFWDRGGELFF
DNA: TGTGCCAGCAGTTTCTGGGACAGGGGAGGGGAGCTGTTTTTT

J: TRBJ1-2
V: TRBV6-4
D: TRBD1
CDR3: CASSDRSSDRDDYGYTF
DNA: TGTGCCAGCAGTGACCGCTCTTCGGACAGGGACGACTATGGCTACACCTTC

J: TRBJ2-1
V: TRBV7-2
D: NA
CDR3: CASSSPRGDEQFF
DNA: TGTGCCAGCAGCTCACCTCGGGGAGATGAGCAGTTCTTC

J: TRBJ1-5
V: TRBV18
D: NA
CDR3: CASSPEGNSNQPQHF
DNA: TGTGCCAGCTCACCGGAGGGGAATAGCAATCAGCCCCAGCATTTT

J: TRBJ2-7
V: TRBV7-8
D: NA
CDR3: CASSLGPYNSYEQYF
DNA: TGTGCCAGCAGCTTAGGGCCATACAACTCCTACGAGCAGTACTTC

J: TRBJ2-2
V: TRBV7-9
D: NA
CDR3: CASSLGQDTGELFF
DNA: TGTGCCAGCAGCCTCGGACAAGACACCGGGGAGCTGTTTTTT

J: TRBJ2-3
V: TRBV2
D: TRBD1
CDR3: CASSNRQGTDTQYF
DNA: TGTGCCAGCAGTAACCGACAGGGAACAGATACGCAGTATTTT

J: TRBJ1-6
V: TRBV10-3
D: TRBD1
CDR3: CAISLDRDASPLHF
DNA: TGTGCCATCAGTCTGGACAGGGACGCTTCACCCCTCCACTTT

J: TRBJ2-1
V: TRBV2
D: TRBD2
CDR3: CASTSGDYYNEQFF
DNA: TGTGCCAGCACGAGCGGGGACTACTACAATGAGCAGTTCTTC

J: TRBJ2-5
V: TRBV19
D: NA
CDR3: CASREGEETQYF
DNA: TGTGCCAGTAGGGAAGGGGAAGAGACCCAGTACTTC

J: TRBJ2-7
V: TRBV6-6
D: NA
CDR3: CASRQGNYEQYF
DNA: TGTGCCAGCAGACAGGGAAACTACGAGCAGTACTTC

J: TRBJ2-3
V: TRBV6-4
D: NA
CDR3: CASSDSANQRTDTQYF
DNA: TGTGCCAGCAGTGACTCCGCAAATCAACGGACAGATACGCAGTATTTT

J: TRBJ1-2
V: TRBV28
D: NA
CDR3: CASSKINRYYGYTF
DNA: TGTGCCAGCAGTAAGATCAACAGGTATTATGGCTACACCTTC

J: TRBJ1-5
V: TRBV19
D: TRBD1
CDR3: CATKGQGNQPQHF
DNA: TGTGCCACCAAAGGACAGGGCAATCAGCCCCAGCATTTT

J: TRBJ2-7
V: TRBV7-9
D: TRBD1
CDR3: CASSKDRVGEQYF
DNA: TGTGCCAGCAGCAAGGACAGGGTCGGAGAGCAGTACTTC

J: TRBJ1-4
V: TRBV10-3
D: TRBD1
CDR3: CAISESTGVNEKLFF
DNA: TGTGCCATCAGTGAGTCGACAGGGGTTAATGAAAAACTGTTTTTT

J: TRBJ1-5
V: TRBV6-1
D: NA
CDR3: CASGSRGGNQPQHF
DNA: TGTGCCAGTGGGTCTCGTGGCGGGAATCAGCCCCAGCATTTT

J: TRBJ1-2
V: TRBV28
D: TRBD1
CDR3: CASSPLDRLSGGYTF
DNA: TGTGCCAGCAGTCCCCTGGACAGGCTTAGCGGTGGCTACACCTTC

J: TRBJ2-2
V: TRBV5-1
D: NA
CDR3: CASSFLGTTTTGELFF
DNA: TGCGCCAGCAGCTTCCTCGGGACAACCACCACCGGGGAGCTGTTTTTT

J: TRBJ1-1
V: TRBV18
D: NA
CDR3: CASSPSPGSEAFF
DNA: TGTGCCAGCTCACCATCACCAGGTTCTGAAGCTTTCTTT

J: TRBJ1-2
V: TRBV6-1
D: NA
CDR3: CASSAGQLNYGYTF
DNA: TGTGCCAGCAGCGCAGGACAGCTGAACTATGGCTACACCTTC

J: TRBJ2-2
V: TRBV7-9
D: TRBD1
CDR3: CASSAGGANTGELFF
DNA: TGTGCCAGCAGCGCAGGGGGTGCGAACACCGGGGAGCTGTTTTTT

J: TRBJ2-1
V: TRBV7-2
D: TRBD2
CDR3: CASSFLAGDYNEQFF
DNA: TGTGCCAGCAGCTTCCTAGCGGGGGACTACAATGAGCAGTTCTTC

J: TRBJ2-1
V: TRBV5-1
D: TRBD2
CDR3: CASSLAGGLGNEQFF
DNA: TGCGCCAGCAGCTTGGCGGGGGGGCTGGGGAATGAGCAGTTCTTC

J: TRBJ1-2
V: TRBV5-1
D: TRBD1
CDR3: CASSPYRGTNYGYTF
DNA: TGCGCCAGCAGCCCTTACAGGGGGACTAACTATGGCTACACCTTC

J: TRBJ1-2
V: TRBV6-1
D: NA
CDR3: CASRPSFGPEGGYTF
DNA: TGTGCCAGCAGGCCCTCATTCGGACCAGAGGGTGGCTACACCTTC

J: TRBJ1-1
V: TRBV5-5
D: NA
CDR3: CASSLRKGGIVVTEAFF
DNA: TGTGCCAGCAGCTTAAGGAAGGGGGGGATAGTTGTCACTGAAGCTTTCTTT

J: TRBJ1-5
V: TRBV29-1
D: TRBD1
CDR3: CSASSGTDSNQPQHF
DNA: TGCAGCGCCTCATCCGGGACAGATAGCAATCAGCCCCAGCATTTT

J: TRBJ1-2
V: TRBV2
D: TRBD1
CDR3: CASSVPTGDYGYTF
DNA: TGTGCCAGCAGTGTCCCTACAGGGGACTATGGCTACACCTTC

J: TRBJ1-1
V: TRBV20-1
D: NA
CDR3: CSALGPATF
DNA: TGCAGTGCTCTGGGCCCGGCCACTTTT

J: TRBJ1-1
V: TRBV7-9
D: NA
CDR3: CASSLVPDSRNTEAFF
DNA: TGTGCCAGCAGCTTAGTTCCGGACTCGAGAAACACTGAAGCTTTCTTT

J: TRBJ2-3
V: TRBV5-1
D: NA
CDR3: CASSLGSLTSTDTQYF
DNA: TGCGCCAGCAGCTTGGGGTCGCTGACTTCCACAGATACGCAGTATTTT

J: TRBJ1-3
V: TRBV6-5
D: NA
CDR3: CASRFGGTGNTIYF
DNA: TGTGCCAGCCGGTTTGGCGGGACTGGAAACACCATATATTTT

J: TRBJ1-2
V: TRBV7-2
D: TRBD1
CDR3: CASSLLDRGWGYTF
DNA: TGTGCCAGCAGCTTGTTAGACAGGGGCTGGGGCTACACCTTC

J: TRBJ2-7
V: TRBV5-6
D: TRBD2
CDR3: CASSAYRGGWEQYF
DNA: TGTGCCAGCTCAGCATACCGGGGAGGGTGGGAGCAGTACTTC

J: TRBJ1-6
V: TRBV7-2
D: NA
CDR3: CASSLEEGGPLHF
DNA: TGTGCCAGCAGCTTAGAGGAGGGAGGACCCCTCCACTTT

J: TRBJ1-2
V: TRBV5-4
D: NA
CDR3: CASTLDSLYGYTF
DNA: TGTGCCAGCACCTTGGACAGTCTATATGGCTACACCTTC

J: TRBJ2-3
V: TRBV6-1
D: NA
CDR3: CASSAEPSTDTQYF
DNA: TGTGCCAGCTCGGCGGAACCTAGCACAGATACGCAGTATTTT

J: TRBJ1-1
V: TRBV5-4
D: NA
CDR3: CASSLDTTEAFF
DNA: TGTGCCAGCAGCCTCGACACCACTGAAGCTTTCTTT

J: TRBJ1-2
V: TRBV11-2
D: NA
CDR3: CASSLERYGYTF
DNA: TGTGCCAGCAGCTTAGAACGGTATGGCTACACCTTC

J: TRBJ2-2
V: TRBV7-3
D: NA
CDR3: CASGTSSNTGELFF
DNA: TGTGCCAGTGGGACTTCCTCGAACACCGGGGAGCTGTTTTTT

J: TRBJ2-7
V: TRBV7-9
D: NA
CDR3: CASSLRSYEQYF
DNA: TGTGCCAGCAGCCTTAGGAGTTACGAGCAGTACTTC

J: TRBJ2-7
V: TRBV5-4
D: TRBD1
CDR3: CASSPQGTGTYEQYF
DNA: TGTGCCAGCAGCCCCCAAGGGACAGGGACCTACGAGCAGTACTTC

J: TRBJ2-3
V: TRBV5-4
D: NA
CDR3: CASSLLVAGSSTDTQYF
DNA: TGTGCCAGCAGCTTGTTGGTCGCCGGGTCGAGCACAGATACGCAGTATTTT

J: TRBJ2-7
V: TRBV7-8
D: NA
CDR3: CASRSIQGGYEQYF
DNA: TGTGCCAGCAGATCCATACAGGGAGGGTACGAGCAGTACTTC

J: TRBJ2-5
V: TRBV23-1
D: NA
CDR3: CASSLSRDKRETQYF
DNA: TGCGCCAGCAGTCTATCACGGGACAAGCGAGAGACCCAGTACTTC

J: TRBJ1-5
V: TRBV19
D: NA
CDR3: CASRAGVDQPQHF
DNA: TGTGCCAGTAGGGCGGGGGTCGATCAGCCCCAGCATTTT

J: TRBJ2-3
V: TRBV6-5
D: NA
CDR3: CASSPSTDTQYF
DNA: TGTGCCAGCAGTCCTAGCACAGATACGCAGTATTTT